This T cell receptor (beta chain) was sequenced in a study of identical twins. The donor group consisted entirely of healthy Caucasians. As concerns this clonotype: Its antigen is not identified.

Each cDNA held unique molecular identifiers, and template switching gave it a universal primer site. TCRdb ran MiXCR on the 5' RACE reads and lists one entry per CDR3 protein. The sample has under 500,000 distinct CDR3 sequences; roughly an eighth are singletons. CDR1 SGDLS and CDR2 YYNGEE come from the germline V gene. With V trimmed by 4 bases and J by 3 bases, 14 bases remained unmatched. There are 18 residues in the CDR3. Study conclusions and caveats: Cord blood beta clonotypes that were abundant carried fewer insertions, and memory repertoires showed no such trend. Partly confounded zero-insertion analyses could result from invariant MAIT and iNKT cells.

These data were also reused for a study on yellow fever vaccine responses in identical twins.

The chain uses TRBV9 and TRBJ2-3; 10 nucleotides align to TRBD2. This TCR derives from a woman between 18 and 29 years old in good health. The sample consisted of CD4+ T cells sorted from blood. CDR3 coding DNA: TGTGCCAGCAGCCCCCGTGGGGCTAGCGGGGGCTATACAGATACGCAGTATTTT. Translating gives CASSPRGASGGYTDTQYF.